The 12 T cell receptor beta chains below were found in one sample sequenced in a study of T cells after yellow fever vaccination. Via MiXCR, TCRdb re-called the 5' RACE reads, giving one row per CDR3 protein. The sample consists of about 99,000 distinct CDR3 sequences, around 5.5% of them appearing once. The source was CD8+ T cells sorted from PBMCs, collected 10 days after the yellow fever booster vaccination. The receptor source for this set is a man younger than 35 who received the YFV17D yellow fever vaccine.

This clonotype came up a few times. The CDR3, as DNA: TGTGCCACCCGCCGGGGGGCTCTATACAATGAGCAGTTCTTC. Residues: CATRRGALYNEQFF. The chain is built from TRBV24-1 and TRBJ2-1; the D gene is possibly TRBD2 (7 bases). V gave up 9 bases and J gave up 4 bases, with 15 bases separating them. CDR3 size: 14 residues. Germline values: CDR1 KGHDR, CDR2 SFDVKD.

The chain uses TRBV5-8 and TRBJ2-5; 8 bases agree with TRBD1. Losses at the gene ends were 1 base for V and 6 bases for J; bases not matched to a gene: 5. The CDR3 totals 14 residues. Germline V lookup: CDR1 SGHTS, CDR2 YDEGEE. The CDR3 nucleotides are TGTGCCAGCAGCTTGCAGGGGGCTGCAAAGACCCAGTACTTC. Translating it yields CASSLQGAAKTQYF.

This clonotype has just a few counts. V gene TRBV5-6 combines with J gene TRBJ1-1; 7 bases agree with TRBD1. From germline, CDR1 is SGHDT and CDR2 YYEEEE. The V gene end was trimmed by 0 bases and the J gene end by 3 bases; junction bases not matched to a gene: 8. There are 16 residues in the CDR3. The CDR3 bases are TGTGCCAGCAGCTTGGCCGGTAGGGGGCGGTACACTGAAGCTTTCTTT. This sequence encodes CASSLAGRGRYTEAFF.

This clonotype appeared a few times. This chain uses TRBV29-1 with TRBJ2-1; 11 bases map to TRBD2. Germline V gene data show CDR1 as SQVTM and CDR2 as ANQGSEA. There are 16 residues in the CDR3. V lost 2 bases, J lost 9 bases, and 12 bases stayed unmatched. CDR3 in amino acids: CSVEWGLADQLGEQFF. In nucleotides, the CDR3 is TGCAGCGTTGAATGGGGACTAGCGGACCAACTGGGTGAGCAGTTCTTC.

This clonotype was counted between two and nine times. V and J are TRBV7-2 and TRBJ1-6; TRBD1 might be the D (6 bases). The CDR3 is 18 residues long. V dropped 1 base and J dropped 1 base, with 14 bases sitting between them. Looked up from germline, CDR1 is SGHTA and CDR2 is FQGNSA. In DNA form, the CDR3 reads TGTGCCAGCAGCTTAGGGCGGGGGGCGCTATCCTATAATTCACCCCTCCACTTT. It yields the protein CASSLGRGALSYNSPLHF.

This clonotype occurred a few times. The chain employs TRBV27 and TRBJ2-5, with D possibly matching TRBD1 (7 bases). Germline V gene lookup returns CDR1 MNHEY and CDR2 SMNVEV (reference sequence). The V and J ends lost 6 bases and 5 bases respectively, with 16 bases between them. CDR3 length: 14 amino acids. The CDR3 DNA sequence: TGTGCCAGCAGAAGCCAGGGGGGCCGGGAGACCCAGTACTTC. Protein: CASRSQGGRETQYF.

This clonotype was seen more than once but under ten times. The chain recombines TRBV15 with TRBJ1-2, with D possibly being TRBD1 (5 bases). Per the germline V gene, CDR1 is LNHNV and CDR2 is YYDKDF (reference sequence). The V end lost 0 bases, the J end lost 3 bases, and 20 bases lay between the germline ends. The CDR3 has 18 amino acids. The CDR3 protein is CATSRDWGPGPSYYGYTF. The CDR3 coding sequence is TGTGCCACCAGCAGAGATTGGGGTCCGGGGCCTTCATACTATGGCTACACCTTC.

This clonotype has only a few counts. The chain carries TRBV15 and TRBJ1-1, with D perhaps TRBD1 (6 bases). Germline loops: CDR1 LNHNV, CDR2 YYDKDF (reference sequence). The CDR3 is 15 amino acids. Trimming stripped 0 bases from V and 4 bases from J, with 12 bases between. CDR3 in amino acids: CATSRDLGGGTEAFF. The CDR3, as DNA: TGTGCCACCAGCAGAGATCTTGGGGGCGGCACTGAAGCTTTCTTT.

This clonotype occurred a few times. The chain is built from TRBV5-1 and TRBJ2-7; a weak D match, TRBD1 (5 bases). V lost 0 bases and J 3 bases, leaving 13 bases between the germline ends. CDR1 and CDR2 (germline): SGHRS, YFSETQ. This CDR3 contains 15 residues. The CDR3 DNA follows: TGCGCCAGCAGCTTGGGGCAGGGTAGGAGCTACGAGCAGTACGTC. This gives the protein CASSLGQGRSYEQYV.

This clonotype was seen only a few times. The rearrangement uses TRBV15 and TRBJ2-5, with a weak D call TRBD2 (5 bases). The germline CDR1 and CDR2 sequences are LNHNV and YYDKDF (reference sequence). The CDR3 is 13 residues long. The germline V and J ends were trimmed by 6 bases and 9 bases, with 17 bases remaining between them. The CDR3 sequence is CATSPDWGSAQYF. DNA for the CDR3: TGTGCCACCAGTCCGGACTGGGGTTCGGCCCAGTACTTC.

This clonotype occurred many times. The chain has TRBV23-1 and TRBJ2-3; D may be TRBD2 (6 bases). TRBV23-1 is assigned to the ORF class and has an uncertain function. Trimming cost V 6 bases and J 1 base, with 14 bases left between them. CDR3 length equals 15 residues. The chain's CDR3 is CASRGTALCTDTQYF. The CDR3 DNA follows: TGCGCCAGCAGGGGGACTGCCCTATGCACAGATACGCAGTATTTT.

CDR3 protein: CASSWGQDYGYTF. CDR3 DNA sequence: TGTGCCAGCAGTTGGGGACAGGACTATGGCTACACCTTC. This rearrangement joins TRBV12-3 or TRBV12-4 to TRBJ1-2; TRBD1 matches at 8 bases. Trimming cost V 4 bases and J 3 bases; bases outside gene matches: 1. This CDR3 has 13 amino acids.